The present entry profiles one TCR beta chain with its context. The data were produced by immunoSEQ multiplex PCR, yet TCRdb's version contains in-frame clones alone and is incomplete. The sample includes some 74,000 clones, roughly 88% of them seen just once. This CDR3 region has 16 residues. Germline V gene lookup returns CDR1 SGHTA and CDR2 FQGNSA. Deletions cut 0 bases from V and 0 bases from J, with 9 bases between. The data were obtained in a study of T cells after somatic rescue of genetic block. This TCR came from a man younger than 45. V gene TRBV7-2 combines with J gene TRBJ1-3; D not certain. Source material: peripheral blood mononuclear cells (PBMCs). This CDR3 is CASSLAGSYSGNTIYF. CDR3 bases: TGTGCCAGCAGCTTAGCTGGGAGCTACTCTGGAAACACCATATATTTT.